A single sample is the source of the 31 T cell receptor beta chains below, sequenced in a study of cytomegalovirus exposure and HLA in healthy donors. 13 Jbeta primers and 60 Vbeta primers were used for the PCR. Clones were read by immunoSEQ multiplex PCR, and TCRdb kept only the in-frame ones, dropping some. The data contain 120,000 or so clones, approximately 80% of them singletons. The specimen was PBMCs. These receptors were taken from a woman aged 40 to 50 in good health and CMV-seronegative.

The table lists this clone with a count of one. An end of the junction differs from the germline gene, which may be a read error. This rearrangement joins TRBV6-6 to TRBJ1-5, with 8 bases fitting TRBD1. CDR1 and CDR2 (germline): MNHNY, SVGAGI (reference sequence). The CDR3 consists of 15 residues. Here the CDR3 reads CASSSGQGGNQPRHF. CDR3 sequence (DNA): TGTGCCAGCAGTTCAGGACAGGGAGGCAATCAGCCCCGGCATTTT.

The sample holds one count of this clone. The rearrangement links TRBV10-2 to TRBJ1-3; D is possibly TRBD1 (5 bases). CDR1 is WSHSY and CDR2 is SAAADI in the germline V gene. This CDR3 comprises 16 residues. Deletions cut 5 bases from V and 0 bases from J, with 14 bases between. The CDR3 bases are TGCGCCAGCAGTTCACAGGTTCCCGCCTCTGGAAACACCATATATTTT. This encodes CASSSQVPASGNTIYF.

V and J are TRBV19 and TRBJ2-5; 7 bases are shared with TRBD2. From germline, CDR1 is LNHDA and CDR2 SQIVND (reference sequence). Trimming cost V 6 bases and J 5 bases; bases outside gene matches: 12. The CDR3 spans 15 residues. As DNA, the CDR3 is TGTGCCAGTAGGGAAAGAAGCGGGGTTGGCGAGACCCAGTACTTC. Translation: CASRERSGVGETQYF.

The genes are TRBV27 and TRBJ1-1; maybe TRBD1 (5 bases). CDR3 length equals 18 residues. Germline V gene lookup returns CDR1 MNHEY and CDR2 SMNVEV (reference sequence). The ends were cut back, 0 bases at V and 0 bases at J, with 17 bases in the middle. The CDR3 spells CASSLSGEGRAMNTEAFF. In nucleotides, the CDR3 is TGTGCCAGCAGTTTATCGGGGGAGGGAAGGGCGATGAACACTGAAGCTTTCTTT.

The chain joins TRBV19 to TRBJ1-5; tentatively, D is TRBD1 (6 bases). This CDR3 has 14 amino acids. Germline V gene sequence: CDR1 LNHDA, CDR2 SQIVND (reference sequence). Trimming removed 7 bases at V and 3 bases at J, with 13 bases between. CDR3 loop: CASNPDSFNQPQHF. The CDR3 DNA follows: TGTGCCAGTAACCCGGACAGCTTCAATCAGCCCCAGCATTTT.

The rearrangement joins TRBV6-4 to TRBJ2-3; 9 bases are a match to TRBD2. With V trimmed by 2 bases and J by 3 bases, 3 bases remained unmatched. Germline V gene data show CDR1 as MRHNA and CDR2 as SNTAGT. The CDR3 covers 15 residues. The CDR3 nucleotides read TGTGCCAGCAGTGACGGCGGGGGGGCAACAGATACGCAGTATTTT. Translation: CASSDGGGATDTQYF.

The chain is built from TRBV28 and TRBJ2-7, with TRBD2 identical over 14 bases. Trimming at V came to 8 bases and at J to 7 bases, leaving 10 bases not matched to a gene. CDR1 is MDHEN, CDR2 SYDVKM, per germline. The CDR3 runs 15 residues. The CDR3 DNA reads TGTGCCAGCTCCGCCCCCGGACTAGCGGGAGGTGAGCAGTACTTC. Residues: CASSAPGLAGGEQYF. The whole variable domain, remainder taken from reference TRBV28 and TRBJ2-7, is DVKVTQSSRYLVKRTGEKVFLECVQDMDHENMFWYRQDPGLGLRLIYFSYDVKMKEKGDIPEGYSVSREKKERFSLILESASTNQTSMYLCASSAPGLAGGEQYFGPGTRLTVT.

This chain uses TRBV7-9 with TRBJ1-5, with D possibly being TRBD1 (6 bases). CDR3 length: 14 residues. CDR1 is SEHNR and CDR2 is FQNEAQ in the germline V gene (reference sequence). V lost 5 bases and J lost 3, with 11 bases in between. The CDR3 DNA follows: TGTGCCAGCAGCCTTACAGGGTACAATCAGCCCCAGCATTTT. This gives the protein CASSLTGYNQPQHF.

The rearrangement uses TRBV6-1 and TRBJ1-4, with D tentatively TRBD1 (5 bases). In germline, CDR1 is MNHNS, CDR2 SASEGT. The CDR3 extends over 15 amino acids. Trimming took 2 bases from V and 7 from J, leaving 14 bases between them. CDR3 nucleotide sequence: TGTGCCAGCAGTGAACGGGGGATACCAAGTGAAAAACTGTTTTTT. This codes for CASSERGIPSEKLFF.

The rearrangement links TRBV11-2 to TRBJ2-5; 14 bases are shared with TRBD2. The end of the DNA is better explained by TRBJ2-7, so the J call may be wrong. CDR3 length: 17 amino acids. Germline V gene sequence: CDR1 SGHAT, CDR2 FQNNGV. CDR3 DNA: TGTGCCAGCAGCTTAGACCCGACTAGCGGGAGGGTCTACGAGCAGTACTTC. Protein product: CASSLDPTSGRVYEQYF.

CDR3 loop: CASSTDRGRFSEDTEAFF. Here the CDR3 DNA reads TGTGCCAGTAGTACGGACAGGGGGCGATTCTCGGAGGACACTGAAGCTTTCTTT. This rearrangement joins TRBV19 to TRBJ1-1; 11 bases are a match to TRBD1. V was pared by 4 bases and J by 3 bases, with 13 bases of the junction left unmatched. The CDR3 spans 18 residues. Germline CDR1 is LNHDA and CDR2 is SQIVND (reference sequence).

This sequence joins TRBV28 and TRBJ2-1; 12 nucleotides line up with TRBD2. CDR1 is MDHEN and CDR2 is SYDVKM in the germline V gene. After removal of 6 bases from V and 2 bases from J, the junction contained 2 bases not matched to a gene. This CDR3 spans 15 amino acids. This CDR3 is CASSRTSGAYNEQFF. CDR3 nucleotide sequence: TGTGCCAGCAGCCGGACTAGCGGGGCCTACAATGAGCAGTTCTTC.

The chain uses TRBV9 and TRBJ2-3; D unclear. The germline CDR1 and CDR2 sequences are SGDLS and YYNGEE. Trimming removed 3 bases from V and 5 bases from J, with 13 bases in between. The CDR3 loop spans 14 amino acids. The CDR3 reads CASSALGTQDTQYF. The CDR3, as DNA: TGTGCCAGCAGCGCCCTAGGAACCCAAGATACGCAGTATTTT.

The gene calls are TRBV19 and TRBJ1-4; 9 bases line up with TRBD1. The CDR3 length is 15 residues. CDR1 is LNHDA and CDR2 is SQIVND in the germline V gene (reference sequence). After removal of 5 bases from V and 7 bases from J, the junction contained 8 bases not matched to a gene. The CDR3 loop is CASSLNRGRSEKLFF. DNA of the CDR3: TGTGCCAGTAGTCTGAACAGGGGGCGCAGTGAAAAACTGTTTTTT.

The chain carries TRBV30 and TRBJ2-7; D perhaps matches TRBD2 (6 bases). Germline V gene lookup returns CDR1 GTSNPN and CDR2 SVGIG (reference sequence). This CDR3 region has 14 residues. V dropped 5 bases and J dropped 1 base, with 15 bases sitting between them. CDR3 in DNA: TGTGCCTGGTCCGGGACTCTACAATCCTACGAGCAGTACTTC. This translates into CAWSGTLQSYEQYF.

J is TRBJ2-3 and V is TRBV7-3; weak D call: TRBD2 (6 bases). Germline V gene lookup returns CDR1 SGHTA and CDR2 FQGTGA. The CDR3 runs to 15 residues. V was pared by 2 bases and J by 2 bases, with 11 bases between. CDR3 in DNA: TGTGCCAGCAGCTTAGGGGACTCTAACACAGATACGCAGTATTTT. This gives the protein CASSLGDSNTDTQYF.

This sequence joins TRBV5-1 and TRBJ1-2; 10 bases map to TRBD1. Germline CDR1 is SGHRS and CDR2 is YFSETQ. The CDR3 extends over 14 amino acids. J was trimmed by 12 bases and V by 3 bases; bases with no gene match: 11. CDR3 residues: CASSSGRDRGRDTF. The DNA for the CDR3 is TGCGCCAGCAGCTCTGGCCGGGACAGGGGACGGGACACCTTC.

Written as DNA, the CDR3 is TGTGCCAGCAGCTTAGGGGCAGGCCCCTATGGCTACACCTTC. Translating gives CASSLGAGPYGYTF. The chain joins TRBV13 to TRBJ1-2; D gene unclear. This CDR3 spans 14 amino acids. Germline CDR1 is PRHDT and CDR2 is FYEKMQ (reference sequence). Trimming removed 0 bases from V and 4 bases from J, with 9 bases in between.

This sequence joins TRBV6-6 and TRBJ2-5, with D maybe TRBD2 (6 bases). The V gene's germline CDR1 is MNHNY and CDR2 SVGAGI (reference sequence). V was cut by 2 bases and J by 9 bases, with 16 bases left in between. CDR3 size: 14 residues. CDR3 residues: CASSYLGQSGAQYF. DNA of the CDR3: TGTGCCAGCAGTTACCTGGGGCAGTCGGGGGCCCAGTACTTC.

The chain carries TRBV18 and TRBJ1-5; no definite D call. Trimming cost V 0 bases and J 2 bases, with 11 bases left between them. Germline CDR1 is KGHSH and CDR2 is LQKENI. There are 16 residues in the CDR3. As DNA, the CDR3 is TGTGCCAGCTCACCACCGATGCAGGATCGCAATCAGCCCCAGCATTTT. Translated, it gives CASSPPMQDRNQPQHF.

J is TRBJ2-3 and V is TRBV10-3, with 8 bases fitting TRBD1. The junction had 11 bases not matched to a gene; V was cut back by 6 bases and J by 3 bases. Germline V CDR1 and CDR2: ENHRY, SYGVKD. The CDR3 covers 16 residues. This chain's CDR3 is CAISGTGEYFTDTQYF. CDR3 in DNA: TGTGCCATCAGCGGGACAGGTGAATATTTTACAGATACGCAGTATTTT.

V gene TRBV7-3 combines with J gene TRBJ2-2; a possible D gene is TRBD2 (6 bases). The V end lost 2 bases, the J end lost 3 bases, and 10 bases lay between the germline ends. CDR3 length: 15 amino acids. Looked up from germline, CDR1 is SGHTA and CDR2 is FQGTGA. The CDR3 loop reads CASSLRGTHTGELFF. The CDR3 DNA sequence: TGTGCCAGCAGCTTACGGGGGACCCACACCGGGGAGCTGTTTTTT.

This sequence joins TRBV11-2 and TRBJ1-2; D is possibly TRBD1 (6 bases). This CDR3 comprises 18 residues. From germline, CDR1 is SGHAT and CDR2 FQNNGV. Trimming stripped 1 base from V and 0 bases from J, with 18 bases between. CDR3 DNA sequence: TGTGCCAGCAGCTTAGGACGGGGACACCTGCTCACTAACTATGGCTACACCTTC. This sequence encodes CASSLGRGHLLTNYGYTF.

This chain links TRBV25-1 with TRBJ2-2; D is perhaps TRBD1 (5 bases). The CDR3 runs to 14 residues. Deletions cut 4 bases from V and 4 bases from J, with 10 bases between. Germline V gives CDR1 MGHDK, CDR2 SYGVNS. The CDR3 reads CASSVQGPTGELFF. In nucleotides, the CDR3 is TGTGCCAGCAGTGTTCAGGGTCCCACCGGGGAGCTGTTTTTT.

This chain uses TRBV6-1 with TRBJ2-1, with 12 positions matching TRBD2. The CDR3 loop spans 15 amino acids. V dropped 4 bases and J dropped 5; count of bases not matched to a gene: 3. Germline assignment: CDR1 MNHNS and CDR2 SASEGT. CDR3 sequence: CASSGLAGENNEQFF. The DNA for the CDR3 is TGTGCCAGCAGTGGACTAGCGGGAGAGAACAATGAGCAGTTCTTC.

J is TRBJ2-3 and V is TRBV11-2, with TRBD2 identical over 11 bases. V lost 1 base to trimming and J lost 6 bases; unmatched junction nucleotides: 12. The CDR3 is 18 amino acids. In germline, CDR1 is SGHAT, CDR2 FQNNGV. In nucleotides, the CDR3 is TGTGCCAGCAGCTTAGCCGTGAGGCTAGCGGGGGGCCCCGATACGCAGTATTTT. The encoded protein is CASSLAVRLAGGPDTQYF.

V is TRBV5-1 and J is TRBJ2-3; 7 bases fit TRBD2. The CDR3 has 17 amino acids. Germline-derived CDR1 and CDR2 are SGHRS and YFSETQ. V was pared by 2 bases and J by 0 bases, with 9 bases of the junction left unmatched. The CDR3 DNA follows: TGCGCCAGCAGCTTCGACCTCAGCGGGACTAGCACAGATACGCAGTATTTT. Its translation: CASSFDLSGTSTDTQYF.

CDR3 in DNA: TGTGCCAGCAGCTTAGACCTAGCGGGGGGACTAAAGGTCGAGCAGTACTTC. Translated, it gives CASSLDLAGGLKVEQYF. V gene TRBV7-2 combines with J gene TRBJ2-7; 11 positions agree with TRBD2. With V trimmed by 1 base and J by 6 bases, 11 bases remained unmatched. The germline gives CDR1 SGHTA, CDR2 FQGNSA. This CDR3 comprises 17 residues.

The V gene is TRBV18, the J gene TRBJ2-3, with TRBD2 as a possible D gene (6 bases). This CDR3 is built from 13 residues. CDR1 is KGHSH and CDR2 is LQKENI in the germline V gene. The germline V and J ends were trimmed by 6 bases and 3 bases, with 10 bases remaining between them. CDR3 residues: CASSRGVTDTQYF. For the CDR3, the DNA is TGTGCCAGCTCCCGCGGGGTAACAGATACGCAGTATTTT.

This rearrangement joins TRBV6-1 to TRBJ1-1; 8 bases fit TRBD1. The CDR3 runs to 15 residues. V dropped 7 bases and J dropped 1; count of bases not matched to a gene: 8. Per germline, CDR1 MNHNS and CDR2 SASEGT. CDR3 residues: CASKLQGGTNTEAFF. The CDR3 coding sequence is TGTGCCAGCAAATTACAGGGGGGCACGAACACTGAAGCTTTCTTT.

The chain carries TRBV7-2 and TRBJ2-3; 9 bases match TRBD2. The V gene's germline CDR1 is SGHTA and CDR2 FQGNSA. The CDR3 is 13 residues long. Unmatched junction bases numbered 3, after V lost 8 bases and J lost 3 bases. This CDR3 reads CASGTSNTDTQYF. Here the CDR3 DNA reads TGTGCCAGCGGGACTAGCAATACAGATACGCAGTATTTT.